This TCR beta chain appears in the sequencing data of a study of blood T cells in healthy people across ages. This clonotype has at least ten counts. Antigen: not known. Through a sample-barcoded 5' primer and a J-beta primer mix, a second PCR was run for about 6 to 12 cycles. One entry per CDR3 protein, called by TCRdb with MiXCR from the 5' RACE reads. The sample includes hundreds of thousands of distinct CDR3 sequences, about 50% of them seen just once. Whole-study findings and limits: Diversity figures based on one million T cells were deemed too low.

This sequence was found in a woman of 80 years or more in good health. Material for sequencing was blood.

In DNA, the CDR3 is TGTGCCAGCAGCCAAGTAGGGAACAATCAGCCCCAGCATTTT. Protein product: CASSQVGNNQPQHF. The rearrangement uses TRBV3-1 and TRBJ1-5, with unresolved D. The CDR3 totals 14 residues. Trimming pared 1 base from V and 3 bases from J, leaving 7 bases between. Looked up from germline, CDR1 is LGHDT and CDR2 is YNNKEL (reference sequence).